The 23 T cell receptor beta chains below all came from one sample that was sequenced in a study of T cell repertoires in cytomegalovirus infection. MiXCR, run by TCRdb on the reads, gives a single entry per CDR3 protein. The data contain around 570,000 distinct CDR3 sequences, roughly 43% of them singletons. These receptors have no known antigen. The sample was cultured PBMCs, taken from culture after CMV antigen stimulation. The receptors come from a human donor in good health (CMV status not recorded). Some clones in this sample may be carry-over from other donors' samples.

This clonotype showed up many times. The chain couples TRBV11-2 to TRBJ2-1; D call uncertain. V shed 5 bases and J shed 4 bases, with 6 bases lying between them. This CDR3 has 12 residues. The germline gives CDR1 SGHAT, CDR2 FQNNGV. The CDR3 DNA is TGTGCCAGCAGCGGACCTTACAATGAGCAGTTCTTC. Translating gives CASSGPYNEQFF.

The V gene is TRBV5-1, the J gene TRBJ2-1; perhaps TRBD2 as D (5 bases). Trimming left V 2 bases short and J 6 bases short, with 12 bases between. This CDR3 has 14 residues. Germline lookup yields CDR1 SGHRS and CDR2 YFSETQ. CDR3 DNA sequence: TGCGCCAGCAGCTTTTTACCCAGCGGCAATGAGCAGTTCTTC. Encoded protein: CASSFLPSGNEQFF. The full variable domain, completed using reference TRBV5-1 and TRBJ2-1, is KAGVTQTPRYLIKTRGQQVTLSCSPISGHRSVSWYQQTPGQGLQFLFEYFSETQRNKGNFPGRFSGRQFSNSRSEMNVSTLELGDSALYLCASSFLPSGNEQFFGPGTRLTVL.

The chain recombines TRBV10-3 with TRBJ1-1; 7 nucleotides agree with TRBD1. Germline CDR1 and CDR2: ENHRY and SYGVKD. CDR3 size: 13 residues. The J segment lost 7 bases and the V segment lost 10 bases, leaving 12 bases of the junction unmatched. The CDR3: CATGTDVAGEAFF. The CDR3 region has the DNA TGTGCCACCGGGACAGACGTCGCCGGTGAAGCTTTCTTT.

V and J are TRBV7-9 and TRBJ1-2, with no clear D. Looked up from germline, CDR1 is SEHNR and CDR2 is FQNEAQ (reference sequence). Trimming took off 5 bases at V and 2 bases at J, with 15 bases between the two ends. The CDR3 loop spans 15 amino acids. CDR3 sequence (DNA): TGTGCCAGCAGCGCCAACACACAGCTAAACTATGGCTACACCTTC. This gives the protein CASSANTQLNYGYTF. Using reference TRBV7-9 and TRBJ1-2 for the parts outside the CDR3, the full variable domain is DTGVSQNPRHKITKRGQNVTFRCDPISEHNRLYWYRQTLGQGPEFLTYFQNEAQLEKSRLLSDRFSAERPKGSFSTLEIQRTEQGDSAMYLCASSANTQLNYGYTFGSGTRLTVV.

This chain joins TRBV7-8 and TRBJ1-6; D unclear. Deletions cut 2 bases from V and 10 bases from J, with 12 bases between. In germline, CDR1 is SGHVS, CDR2 FQNEAQ. The CDR3 extends over 14 amino acids. This chain's CDR3 is CASSLWRTLSPLHF. CDR3 nucleotides: TGTGCCAGCAGCTTATGGCGGACGCTCTCACCCCTCCACTTT.

The genes are TRBV29-1 and TRBJ2-3; the D gene is possibly TRBD2 (5 bases). Trimming stripped 1 base from V and 1 base from J, with 12 bases between. Germline values: CDR1 SQVTM, CDR2 ANQGSEA. The CDR3 extends over 15 amino acids. DNA of the CDR3: TGCAGCGTTGAAGGGGAACTAGAGGGCACAGATACGCAGTATTTT. This translates into CSVEGELEGTDTQYF.

This clonotype was picked up a small number of times. One junction end disagrees with the germline gene, perhaps due to a read error. The chain carries TRBV7-9 and TRBJ2-6; 10 bases fit TRBD2. Germline lookup yields CDR1 SEHNR and CDR2 FQNEAQ (reference sequence). The CDR3 length is 17 residues. The CDR3 DNA reads as TGTGCCAGCAGCCTAGCGGGGGACCCCTCTGGGGCCAACGTCCTGACTTTC. This sequence encodes CASSLAGDPSGANVLTF.

The rearrangement uses TRBV6-2 or TRBV6-3 and TRBJ2-7; D not resolved. Per the germline V gene, CDR1 is MNHEY and CDR2 is SVGEGT. The V end lost 2 bases, the J end lost 4 bases, and 6 bases lay between the germline ends. This CDR3 has 12 residues. The CDR3 coding sequence is TGTGCCAGCAGTTACGAGTGGTACGAGCAGTACTTC. Translated: CASSYEWYEQYF.

The chain couples TRBV7-2 to TRBJ2-2; D is perhaps TRBD2 (6 bases). Germline V gene lookup returns CDR1 SGHTA and CDR2 FQGNSA. Trimming cost V 5 bases and J 3 bases, with 16 bases left between them. CDR3 size: 16 residues. The CDR3 protein is CASSPRAAGYTGELFF. In DNA form, the CDR3 reads TGTGCCAGCAGCCCCCGGGCAGCGGGCTACACCGGGGAGCTGTTTTTT.

V and J are TRBV12-3 or TRBV12-4 and TRBJ1-3; D is ambiguous. The CDR3 spans 16 residues. Trimming cost V 8 bases and J 1 base, with 18 bases left between them. The CDR3 sequence: CASSNWVRESGNTIYF. The CDR3 DNA follows: TGTGCCAGCTCAAATTGGGTGCGGGAATCTGGAAACACCATATATTTT.

V is TRBV6-6 and J is TRBJ1-6; 10 bases match TRBD1. CDR1 is MNHNY and CDR2 is SVGAGI in the germline V gene (reference sequence). This CDR3 has 15 amino acids. The junction had 1 base not matched to a gene; V was cut back by 0 bases and J by 8 bases. The CDR3 is CASSYSGTGDSPLHF. Written as DNA, the CDR3 is TGTGCCAGCAGTTACTCTGGGACAGGGGATTCACCCCTCCACTTT.

The sample holds a few counts of this clonotype. The chain uses TRBV7-3 and TRBJ2-7; TRBD1 matches at 9 bases. This CDR3 region has 17 residues. Per germline, CDR1 SGHTA and CDR2 FQGTGA. The trim removed 6 bases at V and 0 bases at J, leaving 12 bases unmatched. CDR3 amino acids: CASSKNTGTGISYEQYF. The DNA for the CDR3 is TGTGCCAGCAGTAAAAACACCGGGACAGGGATCTCCTACGAGCAGTACTTC.

This chain connects TRBV18 to TRBJ2-7; D is possibly TRBD1 or TRBD2 (5 bases each). CDR1 and CDR2 (germline): KGHSH, LQKENI. The CDR3 consists of 14 residues. Trimming removed 6 bases from V and 2 bases from J, with 14 bases in between. The CDR3 DNA reads TGTGCCAGCTCTCCCGGGACCGACCCCTACGAGCAGTACTTC. Amino acid sequence: CASSPGTDPYEQYF.

This clonotype was counted between two and nine times. The genes are TRBV15 and TRBJ2-3, with D possibly called TRBD1 or TRBD2 (6 bases each). The CDR3 sequence is 14 residues long. V shed 0 bases and J shed 8 bases, with 12 bases lying between them. CDR1 is LNHNV and CDR2 is YYDKDF in the germline V gene (reference sequence). The CDR3 nucleotides read TGTGCCACCAGCAGAGATCTAGGGGGAGGTACGCAGTATTTT. Translated, it gives CATSRDLGGGTQYF.

The V gene is TRBV11-2, the J gene TRBJ2-1; possibly TRBD2 for D (5 bases). The CDR3 extends over 18 amino acids. Germline V CDR1 and CDR2: SGHAT, FQNNGV. V was pared by 1 base and J by 7 bases, with 23 bases between. CDR3 nucleotide sequence: TGTGCCAGCAGCTTAGGGTATCCCTCTAGCCTTCAAGGGAATGAGCAGTTCTTC. Translating it yields CASSLGYPSSLQGNEQFF. Based on the CDR3 plus reference TRBV11-2 and TRBJ2-1, the full variable domain is EAGVAQSPRYKIIEKRQSVAFWCNPISGHATLYWYQQILGQGPKLLIQFQNNGVVDDSQLPKDRFSAERLKGVDSTLKIQPAKLEDSAVYLCASSLGYPSSLQGNEQFFGPGTRLTVL.

The V call is TRBV5-4, the J call TRBJ2-3; D is unclear. Trimming shortened V by 1 base and J by 6 bases, and 15 bases separated the two germline ends. Per the germline V gene, CDR1 is SGHNT and CDR2 is YYREEE (reference sequence). The CDR3 covers 15 residues. CDR3 DNA: TGTGCCAGCAGCTTGTACTCTCTGGGTTCGGATACGCAGTATTTT. Its translation is CASSLYSLGSDTQYF.

V gene TRBV7-9 combines with J gene TRBJ2-2, with D unresolved. The CDR3 runs to 14 residues. V was trimmed by 5 bases and J by 6 bases, leaving 13 bases between them. CDR1 SEHNR and CDR2 FQNEAQ come from the germline V gene (reference sequence). This chain's CDR3 is CASSAKDRSGELFF. DNA of the CDR3: TGTGCCAGCAGCGCCAAGGATAGGTCCGGGGAGCTGTTTTTT.

The rearrangement uses TRBV7-2 and TRBJ2-7, with 14 nucleotides matching TRBD2. The V gene end was trimmed by 4 bases and the J gene end by 5 bases; junction bases not matched to a gene: 1. This CDR3 has 14 residues. The germline V gene has CDR1 SGHTA and CDR2 FQGNSA. The CDR3 nucleotides read TGTGCCAGCAGCTCGGGACTAGCGGGAGACGAGCAGTACTTC. Residues: CASSSGLAGDEQYF.

This clonotype was counted a few times. The rearrangement uses TRBV7-2 and TRBJ2-1; 9 bases align to TRBD2. Looked up from germline, CDR1 is SGHTA and CDR2 is FQGNSA. The CDR3 length is 15 residues. Unmatched junction bases numbered 4, after V lost 5 bases and J lost 2 bases. CDR3 amino acids: CASSPGTSTYNEQFF. The CDR3, as DNA: TGTGCCAGCAGCCCCGGGACTAGCACCTACAATGAGCAGTTCTTC.

J is TRBJ1-1 and V is TRBV20-1; the D is unclear. Germline lookup yields CDR1 DFQATT and CDR2 SNEGSKA (reference sequence). The V gene lost 2 bases and the J gene lost 11 bases, with 12 bases spanning the gap. There are 11 residues in the CDR3. CDR3 bases: TGCAGTGCTAGACCTCCGAGAGGGGCTTTCTTT. Residues: CSARPPRGAFF.

The chain combines TRBV19 with TRBJ2-2; tentatively, D is TRBD2 (6 bases). The germline V gene has CDR1 LNHDA and CDR2 SQIVND (reference sequence). The CDR3 is 16 residues long. The V end was cut by 7 bases, the J end by 6 bases, with 21 bases between. The chain's CDR3 is CASTSPMRGGAGELFF. In DNA form, the CDR3 reads TGTGCCAGTACCTCCCCCATGCGGGGTGGAGCCGGGGAGCTGTTTTTT.

V usage is TRBV20-1 and J usage is TRBJ2-1; D unresolved. Germline V CDR1 and CDR2: DFQATT, SNEGSKA (reference sequence). With 2 bases removed from V and 10 bases from J, the gap between germline ends came to 9 bases. The CDR3 runs to 11 residues. CDR3 bases: TGCAGTGCTAGATATGACCGGGAGCAGTTCTTC. Translating gives CSARYDREQFF.

This clonotype was observed a handful of times. V is TRBV7-2 and J is TRBJ2-7, with a weak D call TRBD1 (7 bases). Germline V gene sequence: CDR1 SGHTA, CDR2 FQGNSA. The V gene lost 4 bases and the J gene lost 7 bases, with 23 bases spanning the gap. CDR3 length: 16 amino acids. The CDR3, as DNA: TGTGCCAGCAGCTCCTCAGGGACCAGGGGGGCTCGGGAGCAGTACTTC. It translates to CASSSSGTRGAREQYF.